This TCR beta chain was profiled in a study of T cell responses to AZD1222 COVID-19 vaccine. Sequencing used immunoSEQ multiplex PCR; TCRdb keeps in-frame clones, though not all of them. The sample consists of around 100,000 clones, about 80% of them appearing once. Points on this clone: What it binds is unknown.

V lost 6 bases and J 5 bases, leaving 10 bases between the germline ends. The CDR3 length is 11 residues. CDR1 and CDR2 (germline): DFQATT, SNEGSKA (reference sequence). Study-wide points: It should be noted that donors were predominantly white British and more often female, and clonal diversity was possibly underestimated. It was only after the peak T cell response that any repertoires were sampled.

The sample was peripheral blood, taken on day 0 of AZD1222 vaccination. V and J are TRBV20-1 and TRBJ1-2; no reliable D call. This receptor was obtained from an adult in good health. The CDR3 nucleotides read TGCAGTGCGCCGAAAGGTTATGGCTACACCTTC. Translation: CSAPKGYGYTF.